This T cell receptor (beta chain) was sequenced during a study of Graves' ophthalmopathy and Graves' hyperthyroidism. General study findings and limits: A 13-signature model separated ophthalmopathy from stable hyperthyroidism, roughly 86% sensitivity, 65% to 82% specificity.

Being free of ophthalmopathy for 18 months of follow-up defined stable hyperthyroidism. Hyperthyroidism patients had new diagnoses, durations under 2 months, and ages of 18 to 65. The study excluded patients with other autoimmune diseases, uncontrolled infections, pregnancy or lactation. V was pared by 5 bases and J by 0 bases, with 10 bases between. CDR1 and CDR2 (germline): GTSNPN, SVGIG (reference sequence). This CDR3 contains 13 residues. This clonotype appeared once. Its antigen is undetermined. RNA transcripts yielded amplified TCR beta CDR3 regions. First-round RT-PCR used HTBI primers; second-round multiplex PCR followed. TCRdb re-derived calls from the multiplex PCR reads in MiXCR, one entry per CDR3 protein. The sample lists 620,000 or so distinct CDR3 sequences, 20% to 25% occurring once.

The chain couples TRBV30 to TRBJ1-2, with D maybe TRBD1 (5 bases). The receptor comes from a woman under 30 with stable Graves' hyperthyroidism. Some clones in this sample may be carry-over from other donors' samples. Material for sequencing was peripheral blood. CDR3 residues: CAWAGGSNYGYTF. Here the CDR3 DNA reads TGTGCCTGGGCTGGGGGGTCTAACTATGGCTACACCTTC.